The source of this TCR beta chain is a study of blood T cell repertoires in COVID-19. The method was immunoSEQ multiplex PCR; TCRdb's version includes in-frame clones alone and lacks a portion of them. The sample has about 300,000 clones, approximately 88% seen once. This CDR3 has 15 residues. The germline gives CDR1 SGHTA, CDR2 FQGNSA. V lost 7 bases and J lost 7; bases outside the gene matches: 7. This sequence joins TRBV7-2 and TRBJ2-1; 13 bases are a match to TRBD2. The clonotype was recovered from a human donor with COVID-19, enrolled during active disease. The donor label of this sample is uncertain. The sequenced sample was peripheral blood. The chain's CDR3 is CASTSGLAGINEQFF. CDR3 nucleotide sequence: TGTGCCAGCACCTCGGGACTAGCGGGAATTAATGAGCAGTTCTTC.